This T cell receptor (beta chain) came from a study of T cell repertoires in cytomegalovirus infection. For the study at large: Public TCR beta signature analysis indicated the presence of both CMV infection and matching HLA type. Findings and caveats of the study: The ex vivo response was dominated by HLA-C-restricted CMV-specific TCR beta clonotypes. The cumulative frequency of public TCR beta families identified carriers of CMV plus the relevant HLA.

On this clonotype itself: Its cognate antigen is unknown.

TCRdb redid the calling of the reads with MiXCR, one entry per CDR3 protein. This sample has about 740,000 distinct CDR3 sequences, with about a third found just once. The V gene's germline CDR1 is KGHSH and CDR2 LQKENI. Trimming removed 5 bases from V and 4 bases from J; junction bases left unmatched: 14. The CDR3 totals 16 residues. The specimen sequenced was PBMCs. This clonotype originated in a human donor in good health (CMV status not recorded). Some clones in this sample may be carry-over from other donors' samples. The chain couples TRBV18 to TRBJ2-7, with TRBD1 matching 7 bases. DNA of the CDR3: TGTGCCAGCTCATGGGGGACAGCTCGATTAAGGTACGAGCAGTACTTC. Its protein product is CASSWGTARLRYEQYF. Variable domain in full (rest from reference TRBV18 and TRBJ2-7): NAGVMQNPRHLVRRRGQEARLRCSPMKGHSHVYWYRQLPEEGLKFMVYLQKENIIDESGMPKERFSAEFPKEGPSILRIQQVVRGDSAAYFCASSWGTARLRYEQYFGPGTRLTVT.